Presented here are 27 T cell receptor beta chains from one specimen sequenced in a study of radiation and T cells in renal cell carcinoma. Noted time point: baseline pretreatment blood. Treatment defined: 15 Gy SBRT to primary tumor, nephrectomy 4 weeks later. The protocol was immunoSEQ multiplex PCR, while the TCRdb copy is restricted to in-frame clones and leaves out a portion. The sample includes approximately 45,000 clones, around 83% seen only once; the top ten take 25% to 35%. This specimen consisted of blood, obtained from a patient whose treatment included radiotherapy and nephrectomy. These receptor sequences come from a woman in her seventies with renal cell carcinoma.

V and J are TRBV5-1 and TRBJ2-3; 7 bases are shared with TRBD1. There are 15 residues in the CDR3. In germline, CDR1 is SGHRS, CDR2 YFSETQ. V was pared by 1 base and J by 5 bases, with 7 bases of the junction left unmatched. The CDR3, as DNA: TGCGCCAGCAGCTTGACCCCGACAGGGATAGATACGCAGTATTTT. Translation: CASSLTPTGIDTQYF.

The chain combines TRBV5-1 with TRBJ1-4; the match to TRBD1 covers 8 bases. This CDR3 comprises 14 residues. V was pared by 7 bases and J by 3 bases, with 5 bases of the junction left unmatched. CDR1 is SGHRS and CDR2 is YFSETQ in the germline V gene. As DNA, the CDR3 is TGCGCCAGCTCTGAGGGACAGGCTAATGAAAAACTGTTTTTT. Encoded protein: CASSEGQANEKLFF.

V and J are TRBV5-8 and TRBJ1-6; weak D call: TRBD1 (5 bases). The V end was cut by 1 base, the J end by 9 bases, with 11 bases between. CDR3 length: 14 residues. Per germline, CDR1 SGHTS and CDR2 YDEGEE. CDR3 sequence reads: CASSLFRGSSPLHF. Written as DNA, the CDR3 is TGTGCCAGCAGCTTGTTTCGGGGGTCTTCACCCCTCCACTTT.

The V and J genes are TRBV5-4 and TRBJ1-2, with no clear D. Trimming shortened V by 2 bases and J by 2 bases, and 4 bases separated the two germline ends. CDR1 is SGHNT, CDR2 YYREEE, per germline (reference sequence). CDR3 length equals 12 residues. The CDR3 coding sequence is TGTGCCAGCAGCTTAGGGAACTATGGCTACACCTTC. Amino acids: CASSLGNYGYTF. The full variable domain, in which reference TRBV5-4 and TRBJ1-2 provide the parts outside the CDR3, is ETGVTQSPTHLIKTRGQQVTLRCSSQSGHNTVSWYQQALGQGPQFIFQYYREEENGRGNFPPRFSGLQFPNYSSELNVNALELDDSALYLCASSLGNYGYTFGSGTRLTVV.

The rearrangement joins TRBV5-5 to TRBJ1-2; the match to TRBD1 covers 7 bases. Germline CDR1 and CDR2: SGHKS and YYEKEE (reference sequence). Trimming at V came to 2 bases and at J to 0 bases, leaving 4 bases not matched to a gene. The CDR3 runs 15 residues. As DNA, the CDR3 is TGTGCCAGCAGCTTCACCGGGACAGCTAACTATGGCTACACCTTC. It yields the protein CASSFTGTANYGYTF.

Here the CDR3 DNA reads TGTGCCACGTCTCGCGGGGGGTACACAGATACGCAGTATTTT. Its protein product is CATSRGGYTDTQYF. The chain carries TRBV2 and TRBJ2-3; TRBD2 aligns across 8 bases. This CDR3 is built from 14 residues. The ends lost 10 bases at V and 2 bases at J; junction bases unmatched: 8. Germline CDR1 reads SNHLY; CDR2 reads FYNNEI.

The rearrangement links TRBV7-8 to TRBJ2-7, with D maybe TRBD1 (6 bases). The V end was cut by 5 bases, the J end by 6 bases, with 17 bases between. Germline assignment: CDR1 SGHVS and CDR2 FQNEAQ. The CDR3 totals 14 residues. CDR3 DNA sequence: TGTGCCAGCAGCGGTGGGACATTCGTAGGCGAGCAGTACTTC. Its protein product is CASSGGTFVGEQYF.

The chain combines TRBV4-2 with TRBJ1-1; possibly TRBD1 for D (5 bases). V lost 0 bases to trimming and J lost 4 bases, with 15 bases between them. The CDR3 spans 16 residues. Germline V gene lookup returns CDR1 LGHNA and CDR2 YNFKEQ. The CDR3 nucleotides read TGTGCCAGCAGCCAAGAGAGGAGGGGCCCGGGCACTGAAGCTTTCTTT. The encoded protein is CASSQERRGPGTEAFF.

The chain uses TRBV18 and TRBJ1-1; 9 bases are a match to TRBD1. Trimming at V came to 2 bases and at J to 5 bases, leaving 6 bases not matched to a gene. CDR3 length: 15 amino acids. Looked up from germline, CDR1 is KGHSH and CDR2 is LQKENI. The CDR3 nucleotides read TGTGCCAGCTCACCAGGGACAGGGATGAGGACTGAAGCTTTCTTT. Protein product: CASSPGTGMRTEAFF.

This rearrangement joins TRBV28 to TRBJ1-5; D not resolved. The CDR3 spans 13 residues. Trimming took off 6 bases at V and 0 bases at J, with 6 bases between the two ends. Germline CDR1 is MDHEN and CDR2 is SYDVKM. The CDR3 DNA is TGTGCCAGCAGAGGAGGTAGCAATCAGCCCCAGCATTTT. Translated: CASRGGSNQPQHF.

The gene calls are TRBV5-1 and TRBJ2-2, with TRBD1 matching over 9 bases. The V gene's germline CDR1 is SGHRS and CDR2 YFSETQ. The CDR3 loop spans 17 amino acids. The J segment lost 6 bases and the V segment lost 4 bases, leaving 13 bases of the junction unmatched. The CDR3 DNA sequence: TGCGCCAGCAGCGGAACTTCCGGGACAGGGTCCTCCGGGGAGCTGTTTTTT. Residues: CASSGTSGTGSSGELFF.

The chain links TRBV18 to TRBJ1-3; D possibly corresponds to TRBD1 (5 bases). This CDR3 has 15 amino acids. Trimming removed 2 bases at V and 3 bases at J, with 11 bases between. Germline CDR1 and CDR2: KGHSH and LQKENI. CDR3 loop: CASSPVGEGGNTIYF. CDR3 bases: TGTGCCAGCTCACCAGTGGGGGAAGGTGGAAACACCATATATTTT.

The chain joins TRBV19 to TRBJ1-6; 7 bases map to TRBD1. The V gene's germline CDR1 is LNHDA and CDR2 SQIVND (reference sequence). The CDR3 has 15 residues. After removal of 6 bases from V and 5 bases from J, the junction contained 7 bases not matched to a gene. In DNA, the CDR3 is TGTGCCAGTAGACTACGGACAGGAAATAATTCACCCCTCCACTTT. This encodes CASRLRTGNNSPLHF.

This clone showed up just once. The rearrangement links TRBV9 to TRBJ2-1, with TRBD1 identical over 7 bases. The CDR3 is made up of 16 amino acids. With 3 bases clipped from V and 3 bases from J, the junction kept 9 bases outside the gene matches. CDR1 is SGDLS, CDR2 YYNGEE, per germline. CDR3 protein: CASSASGTVDYNEQFF. CDR3 in DNA: TGTGCCAGCAGCGCCTCCGGGACAGTTGACTACAATGAGCAGTTCTTC.

This chain links TRBV27 with TRBJ1-3; D perhaps matches TRBD1 (5 bases). Trimming left V 3 bases short and J 3 bases short, with 12 bases between. This CDR3 has 15 residues. The germline CDR1 and CDR2 sequences are MNHEY and SMNVEV (reference sequence). The CDR3 coding sequence is TGTGCCAGCAGTTTGTCGGGCAGGGTTGGAAACACCATATATTTT. This codes for CASSLSGRVGNTIYF.

The chain employs TRBV7-8 and TRBJ2-7; TRBD1 agrees at 10 bases. The CDR3 is made up of 15 amino acids. Germline CDR1 SGHVS, CDR2 FQNEAQ. Trimming took 5 bases from V and 2 from J; bases not matched to a gene: 6. The CDR3 DNA follows: TGTGCCAGCAGCCCGTGGGGACAGGGGACCTACGAGCAGTACTTC. It specifies CASSPWGQGTYEQYF. The whole variable domain, remainder taken from reference TRBV7-8 and TRBJ2-7, is GAGVSQSPRYKVAKRGQDVALRCDPISGHVSLFWYQQALGQGPEFLTYFQNEAQLDKSGLPSDRFFAERPEGSVSTLKIQRTQQEDSAVYLCASSPWGQGTYEQYFGPGTRLTVT.

The chain links TRBV6-5 to TRBJ2-7; 11 nucleotides align to TRBD2. The CDR3 is made up of 13 amino acids. CDR1 and CDR2 from the germline V gene are MNHEY and SVGAGI. V lost 7 bases, J lost 4 bases, and 3 bases stayed unmatched. The CDR3 DNA reads as TGTGCCAGCACAGTAGCGGGAGGGTACGAGCAGTACTTC. It yields the protein CASTVAGGYEQYF.

This rearrangement joins TRBV7-9 to TRBJ2-2; D is undetermined. Trimming left V 5 bases short and J 8 bases short, with 9 bases between. The CDR3 extends over 12 amino acids. Germline V CDR1 and CDR2: SEHNR, FQNEAQ (reference sequence). DNA for the CDR3: TGTGCCAGCAGCCCCCCCTCGGGGGAGCTGTTTTTT. It specifies CASSPPSGELFF.

In DNA form, the CDR3 reads TGCGCCAGCAGCCAAGAGGACAGAACTTACTCCTACGAGCAGTACTTC. Its translation is CASSQEDRTYSYEQYF. The rearrangement links TRBV4-3 to TRBJ2-7, with D possibly being TRBD1 (6 bases). The CDR3 extends over 16 amino acids. Germline CDR1 and CDR2: LGHNA and YSLEER. V lost 0 bases, J lost 0 bases, and 12 bases lay in between.

This chain links TRBV7-9 with TRBJ1-2, with D perhaps TRBD1 (6 bases). Trimming shortened V by 5 bases and J by 3 bases, and 19 bases separated the two germline ends. The CDR3 is made up of 16 amino acids. Germline V gives CDR1 SEHNR, CDR2 FQNEAQ (reference sequence). This CDR3 reads CASSPSQGQLYYGYTF. The CDR3 region has the DNA TGTGCCAGCAGCCCATCACAGGGCCAGCTCTACTATGGCTACACCTTC.

This chain uses TRBV15 with TRBJ2-7; tentative D call: TRBD1 (5 bases). Per germline, CDR1 LNHNV and CDR2 YYDKDF (reference sequence). The CDR3 is 13 residues long. V was trimmed by 4 bases and J by 4 bases, leaving 11 bases between them. The chain's CDR3 is CATSTDTAYEQYF. The CDR3 DNA follows: TGTGCCACCAGCACGGACACAGCTTACGAGCAGTACTTC.

This clone was detected only a few times. The genes are TRBV10-1 and TRBJ2-1; TRBD2 agrees at 9 bases. The germline V gene encodes CDR1 WNHNN and CDR2 SYGVQD (reference sequence). The CDR3 has 17 residues. J gave up 0 bases and V 6 bases, and 9 bases lay outside the gene matches. The CDR3 region has the DNA TGCGCCAGCAGCCGACTAGCGGATCTAAGCTCCTACAATGAGCAGTTCTTC. It is translated as CASSRLADLSSYNEQFF.

The J gene is TRBJ1-5, the V gene TRBV19, with TRBD1 matching over 8 bases. The V segment lost 5 bases and the J segment 2 bases; nucleotides outside the gene matches: 5. There are 15 residues in the CDR3. Germline loops: CDR1 LNHDA, CDR2 SQIVND (reference sequence). CDR3 residues: CASSLQGAGNQPQHF. The CDR3 region has the DNA TGTGCCAGTAGTCTTCAGGGGGCAGGCAATCAGCCCCAGCATTTT.

This clone turned up a few times. V gene TRBV4-1 combines with J gene TRBJ1-2; 11 nucleotides line up with TRBD1. Germline lookup yields CDR1 MGHRA and CDR2 YSYEKL. This CDR3 contains 15 residues. After removal of 1 base from V and 4 bases from J, the junction contained 2 bases not matched to a gene. The CDR3 bases are TGCGCCAGCAGCCAAGGGACAGGGGGCGCCTATGGCTACACCTTC. It codes for CASSQGTGGAYGYTF.

The V gene is TRBV9, the J gene TRBJ2-7, with D unresolved. The CDR3 is 16 amino acids. Trimming removed 0 bases from V and 0 bases from J, with 13 bases in between. Per germline, CDR1 SGDLS and CDR2 YYNGEE. CDR3 sequence reads: CASSVGDSQSSYEQYF. CDR3 bases: TGTGCCAGCAGCGTAGGTGATAGCCAGAGCTCCTACGAGCAGTACTTC.

This rearrangement joins TRBV7-2 to TRBJ2-1; TRBD2 is a possible D gene (6 bases). V was shortened by 5 bases and J by 0 bases, with 17 bases between the two germline ends. The germline CDR1 and CDR2 sequences are SGHTA and FQGNSA. The CDR3 totals 17 residues. The CDR3 is CASSQTGTLNSYNEQFF. CDR3 DNA sequence: TGTGCCAGCAGCCAAACCGGGACTTTAAACTCCTACAATGAGCAGTTCTTC.

The chain uses TRBV11-2 and TRBJ2-7, with TRBD1 matching over 7 bases. CDR3 length equals 14 residues. V was pared by 5 bases and J by 3 bases, with 7 bases of the junction left unmatched. CDR1 is SGHAT and CDR2 is FQNNGV in the germline V gene. The CDR3 coding sequence is TGTGCCAGCAGCCCACCGACAGGGATCTACGAGCAGTACTTC. Its protein product is CASSPPTGIYEQYF.